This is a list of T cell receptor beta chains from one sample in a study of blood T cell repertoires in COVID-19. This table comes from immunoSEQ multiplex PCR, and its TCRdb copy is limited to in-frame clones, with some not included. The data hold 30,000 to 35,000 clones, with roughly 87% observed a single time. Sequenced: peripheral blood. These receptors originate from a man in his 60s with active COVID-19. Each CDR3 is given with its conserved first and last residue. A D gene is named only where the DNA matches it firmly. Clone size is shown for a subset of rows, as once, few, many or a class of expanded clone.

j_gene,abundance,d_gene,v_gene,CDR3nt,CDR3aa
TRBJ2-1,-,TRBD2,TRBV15,TGTGCCACCAGCAGAAAACGACTAGCGGGGGAATACAATGAGCAGTTCTTC,CATSRKRLAGEYNEQFF
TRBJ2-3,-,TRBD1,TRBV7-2,TGTGCCAGCAGCTTAGACAGGGGGATGACAGATACGCAGTATTTT,CASSLDRGMTDTQYF
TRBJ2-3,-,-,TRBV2,TGTGCCAGCAGGGGGGGTGCGCATTACACAGATACGCAGTATTTT,CASRGGAHYTDTQYF
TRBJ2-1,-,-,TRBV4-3,TGCGCCAGCAGCCAAGAGTCCCTAGGAGGGCAGTTCTTC,CASSQESLGGQFF
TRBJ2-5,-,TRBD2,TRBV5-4,TGTGCCAGCAGCCCCCGGGGGGGGGCGCCATCGGAGACCCAGTACTTC,CASSPRGGAPSETQYF
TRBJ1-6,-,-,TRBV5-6,TGTGCCAGCAGCTCGACCTTAAGGGGAGGATCACCCCTCCACTTT,CASSSTLRGGSPLHF
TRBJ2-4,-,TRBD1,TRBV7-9,TGTGCCAGCAGCCGGCCCGGACAGGGGGCCAAAAACATTCAGTACTTC,CASSRPGQGAKNIQYF
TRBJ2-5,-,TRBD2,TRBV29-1,TGCAGCGTTGCCTCTAGCGGCCAAGAGACCCAGTACTTC,CSVASSGQETQYF
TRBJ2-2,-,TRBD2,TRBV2,TGTGCCAGCACCCTGACTAGCGTTGACACCGGGGAGCTGTTTTTT,CASTLTSVDTGELFF
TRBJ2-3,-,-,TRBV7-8,TGTGCCAGCAGCTTAATTGGAATGTTGGGGGGATCTACAGATACGCAGTATTTT,CASSLIGMLGGSTDTQYF
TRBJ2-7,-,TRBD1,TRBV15,TGTGCCACCACACCGGGACAGGGGATGTACGAGCAGTACTTC,CATTPGQGMYEQYF
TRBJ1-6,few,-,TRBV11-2,TGTGCCAGCAGCTTAGGGTCCAGCGACAGAACTTATAATTCACCCCTCCACTTT,CASSLGSSDRTYNSPLHF
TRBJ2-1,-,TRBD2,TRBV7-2,TGTGCCAGCAGCTTAAGTGCTAGCGGTTACAATGAGCAGTTCTTC,CASSLSASGYNEQFF
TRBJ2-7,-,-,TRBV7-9,TGTGCCAGCAGCTTCGGAGACTTAGGCGAGCAGTACTTC,CASSFGDLGEQYF
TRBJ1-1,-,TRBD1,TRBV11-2,TGTGCCAGCAGCCTGAATTCCGGGACAGGGGGAGAAGCTTTCTTT,CASSLNSGTGGEAFF
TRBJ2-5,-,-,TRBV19,TGTGCCAGTAGTACATTCCGGGAGACCCAGTACTTC,CASSTFRETQYF
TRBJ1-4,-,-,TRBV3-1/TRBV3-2,TGTGCCAGCAGCCAAGGGACAGATGAAAAACTGTTTTTT,CASSQGTDEKLFF
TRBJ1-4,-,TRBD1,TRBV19,TGTGCCAGTAGTCCACAGGGGGCGAGTCCTAATGAAAAACTGTTTTTT,CASSPQGASPNEKLFF
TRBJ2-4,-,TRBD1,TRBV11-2,TGTGCCAGCAGCTTAGCACTCGTGAGGGGGCGCGATGAAAACATTCAGTACTTC,CASSLALVRGRDENIQYF
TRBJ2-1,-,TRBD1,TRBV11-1,TGTGCCAGCAGCTTAATGTGGACAGGATACAATGAGCAGTTCTTC,CASSLMWTGYNEQFF
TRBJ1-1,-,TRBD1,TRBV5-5,TGTGCCAGCAGCCACCGACAGGGGGCCGGGACTGAAGCTTTCTTT,CASSHRQGAGTEAFF
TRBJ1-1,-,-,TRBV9,TGTGCCAGCAGCGTAAGAGGGACACTGAACACTGAAGCTTTCTTT,CASSVRGTLNTEAFF
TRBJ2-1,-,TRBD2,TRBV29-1,TGCAGCGTTTTCGGGACTAGCGGGAGTGAGCAGTTCTTC,CSVFGTSGSEQFF
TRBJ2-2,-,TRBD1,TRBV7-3,TGTGCCAGCAGCTTTTTGGACAGGATAAACACCGGGGAGCTGTTTTTT,CASSFLDRINTGELFF
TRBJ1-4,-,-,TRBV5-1,TGCGCCAGCAGCTTGGTGGGCAGTAGGGAAAAACTGTTTTTT,CASSLVGSREKLFF
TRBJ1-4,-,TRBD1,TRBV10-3,TGTGCCATCAGCACCGGGACAGGAAATGAAAAACTGTTTTTT,CAISTGTGNEKLFF
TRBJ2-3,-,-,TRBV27,TGTGCCAGCAGTTTAACCAGGATGTCCACAGATACGCAGTATTTT,CASSLTRMSTDTQYF
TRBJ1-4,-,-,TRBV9,TGTGCCAGCAGTACCACAGGAACTAATGAAAAACTGTTTTTT,CASSTTGTNEKLFF
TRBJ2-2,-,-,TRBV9,TGTGCCAGCAGCGTATATACCGGGGAGCTGTTTTTT,CASSVYTGELFF
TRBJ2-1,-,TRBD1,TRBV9,TGTGCCAGCAGCGTAGAGGGGCAGGGGGCGAATGAGCAGTTCTTC,CASSVEGQGANEQFF
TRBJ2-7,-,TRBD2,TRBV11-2,TGTGCCAGCAGCTTAGACGGCGGGGGTTACGAGCAGTACTTC,CASSLDGGGYEQYF
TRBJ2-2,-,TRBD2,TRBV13,TGTGCCAGCAGCCCAAACCTTGGACTAGCGGGGACCGGGGAGCTGTTTTTT,CASSPNLGLAGTGELFF
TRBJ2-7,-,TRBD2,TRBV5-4,TGTGCCAGCAGCGGCGGACTAGCGGGAGAGCGCGAGCAGTACTTC,CASSGGLAGEREQYF
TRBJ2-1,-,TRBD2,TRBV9,TGTGCCAGCAGCCCCCCCCTCCGGGGGGCCTACAATGAGCAGTTCTTC,CASSPPLRGAYNEQFF
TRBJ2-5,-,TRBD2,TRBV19,TGTGCCAGTAGTAAAACCCACCGGGGGGGCTTAGAAGAGACCCAGTACTTC,CASSKTHRGGLEETQYF